The 23 T cell receptor beta chains below come from one sample, sequenced in a study of cytomegalovirus exposure and HLA in healthy donors. The PCR used 60 Vbeta and 13 Jbeta primers. TCRdb's copy holds only in-frame clones and misses some; the assay was immunoSEQ multiplex PCR. The data show 170,000 or so clones, about three quarters seen once. The sequencing sample was made of PBMCs. The receptor set was obtained from a man between 40 and 49 years old in good health and CMV-seronegative.

This chain connects TRBV27 to TRBJ2-7, with 9 positions matching TRBD1. The germline V gene has CDR1 MNHEY and CDR2 SMNVEV (reference sequence). This CDR3 comprises 16 residues. V was clipped by 2 bases and J by 7 bases; unmatched bases: 12. The CDR3 DNA sequence: TGTGCCAGCAGTTTAGTGGTTGGGACAGGGCAGGCGGAGCAGTACTTC. Amino acids: CASSLVVGTGQAEQYF.

The gene calls are TRBV7-2 and TRBJ1-2, with D perhaps matching TRBD1 (5 bases). The V end lost 5 bases, the J end lost 8 bases, and 18 bases lay between the germline ends. Germline V lookup: CDR1 SGHTA, CDR2 FQGNSA. The CDR3 covers 14 residues. The CDR3 region is CASSPGAAGRGYTF. The CDR3 DNA follows: TGTGCCAGCAGCCCCGGGGCAGCCGGGAGGGGCTACACCTTC.

The V and J genes are TRBV11-2 and TRBJ2-5, with 7 bases identical to TRBD2. The germline V gene has CDR1 SGHAT and CDR2 FQNNGV. The CDR3 consists of 14 residues. Unmatched junction bases numbered 6, after V lost 4 bases and J lost 4 bases. In DNA form, the CDR3 reads TGTGCCAGCAGCTCCCAGCGCGGGGGAGAGACCCAGTACTTC. Encoded protein: CASSSQRGGETQYF.

The J gene is TRBJ2-5, the V gene TRBV5-1; TRBD2 matches at 10 bases. Germline-derived CDR1 and CDR2 are SGHRS and YFSETQ. V was clipped by 4 bases and J by 1 base; unmatched bases: 7. The CDR3 totals 16 residues. The CDR3 protein is CASSTLAGALQETQYF. Here the CDR3 DNA reads TGCGCCAGCAGCACCCTAGCGGGGGCCCTCCAAGAGACCCAGTACTTC.

There are a few counts of this clone. This rearrangement joins TRBV19 to TRBJ1-5, with TRBD1 identical over 9 bases. The J segment lost 2 bases and the V segment lost 4 bases, leaving 6 bases of the junction unmatched. The CDR3 totals 16 residues. CDR1 is LNHDA and CDR2 is SQIVND in the germline V gene (reference sequence). This chain's CDR3 is CASSTGDRVGNQPQHF. The CDR3 DNA is TGTGCCAGTAGTACGGGGGACAGGGTGGGCAATCAGCCCCAGCATTTT.

The chain recombines TRBV6-6 with TRBJ2-5; TRBD2 might be the D (7 bases). Trimming left V 0 bases short and J 4 bases short, with 12 bases between. CDR3 length: 15 amino acids. Germline CDR1 reads MNHNY; CDR2 reads SVGAGI (reference sequence). CDR3 DNA: TGTGCCAGCAGTTACTCGAGGGGGGGAGGAGAGACCCAGTACTTC. Amino acids: CASSYSRGGGETQYF.

The V and J genes are TRBV27 and TRBJ2-7; possibly TRBD2 for D (6 bases). The length of the CDR3 is 14 residues. In germline, CDR1 is MNHEY, CDR2 SMNVEV (reference sequence). Trimming cost V 4 bases and J 0 bases, with 10 bases left between them. The CDR3: CASSSRDGSYEQYF. Here the CDR3 DNA reads TGTGCCAGCAGTTCGCGGGACGGCTCCTACGAGCAGTACTTC.

The gene calls are TRBV10-3 and TRBJ1-1; no definite D call. Trimming took 2 bases from V and 1 from J, leaving 5 bases between them. CDR3 size: 13 residues. CDR1 and CDR2 (germline): ENHRY, SYGVKD. CDR3 in amino acids: CAISETRNTEAFF. Written as DNA, the CDR3 is TGTGCCATCAGTGAGACCAGGAACACTGAAGCTTTCTTT.

The chain is built from TRBV10-3 and TRBJ1-6; 9 nucleotides align to TRBD1. The CDR3 consists of 15 residues. CDR1 ENHRY and CDR2 SYGVKD come from the germline V gene. The junction had 8 bases not matched to a gene; V was cut back by 5 bases and J by 9 bases. CDR3: CAISTGGESPSPLHF. Written as DNA, the CDR3 is TGTGCCATCAGTACAGGGGGCGAGTCCCCTTCACCCCTCCACTTT.

V gene TRBV6-1 combines with J gene TRBJ2-7; possibly TRBD1 for D (6 bases). Germline V gene data show CDR1 as MNHNS and CDR2 as SASEGT. V shed 3 bases and J shed 1 base, with 10 bases lying between them. The CDR3 consists of 14 residues. The CDR3 DNA follows: TGTGCCAGCAGTGACCCGACAGGATCCTACGAGCAGTACTTC. This encodes CASSDPTGSYEQYF.

Notes on this clone: One end of the junction does not line up with germline, which may come from a read error. The V call is TRBV9, the J call TRBJ2-1, with 8 bases fitting TRBD2. The CDR3 spans 15 residues. Germline values: CDR1 SGDLS, CDR2 YYNGEE. The CDR3 nucleotides read TGTGCCAGCAGCGTTAGCGGGATATACAACAATGGGCAGTTCTTC. Translating gives CASSVSGIYNNGQFF. Looking up the rest from reference TRBV9 and TRBJ2-1 gives the full variable domain: DSGVTQTPKHLITATGQRVTLRCSPRSGDLSVYWYQQSLDQGLQFLIQYYNGEERAKGNILERFSAQQFPDLHSELNLSSLELGDSALYFCASSVSGIYNNGQFFGPGTRLTVL.

The rearrangement links TRBV6-5 to TRBJ2-5; TRBD2 matches 13 bases. The CDR3 covers 15 residues. J was trimmed by 0 bases and V by 8 bases; bases with no gene match: 3. CDR1 is MNHEY, CDR2 SVGAGI, per germline. The CDR3 loop is CASGTSGNNQETQYF. In DNA form, the CDR3 reads TGTGCCAGCGGGACTAGCGGGAATAACCAAGAGACCCAGTACTTC.

J is TRBJ2-4 and V is TRBV4-1, with 9 bases aligning to TRBD1. The CDR3 spans 19 residues. Germline V gene lookup returns CDR1 MGHRA and CDR2 YSYEKL. V lost 3 bases to trimming and J lost 0 bases; unmatched junction nucleotides: 12. The CDR3 nucleotides are TGCGCCAGCAGCCAGGGACAGGGTAAGAGCACTCTAGCCAAAAACATTCAGTACTTC. It specifies CASSQGQGKSTLAKNIQYF.

The V gene is TRBV2, the J gene TRBJ2-2; 7 nucleotides line up with TRBD2. This CDR3 spans 16 amino acids. The germline CDR1 and CDR2 sequences are SNHLY and FYNNEI. J gave up 6 bases and V 5 bases, and 12 bases lay outside the gene matches. In DNA, the CDR3 is TGTGCCAGCAGTATCCGGACTAGACCTCGCGCCGGGGAGCTGTTTTTT. It encodes CASSIRTRPRAGELFF.

The chain employs TRBV5-4 and TRBJ1-2, with TRBD1 as a possible D gene (5 bases). Per the germline V gene, CDR1 is SGHNT and CDR2 is YYREEE (reference sequence). V was cut by 0 bases and J by 8 bases, with 11 bases left in between. The CDR3 loop spans 13 amino acids. CDR3 bases: TGTGCCAGCAGCTTGGCCGGGGGATACGGCTACACCTTC. This gives the protein CASSLAGGYGYTF.

This clone was seen a single time. The chain recombines TRBV5-4 with TRBJ2-3; possibly TRBD2 for D (6 bases). V lost 3 bases and J 2 bases, leaving 16 bases between the germline ends. The CDR3 runs to 16 residues. Germline V gene sequence: CDR1 SGHNT, CDR2 YYREEE (reference sequence). The DNA for the CDR3 is TGTGCCAGCAGCTCCCCGACTAGAGGGGACACAGATACGCAGTATTTT. It yields the protein CASSSPTRGDTDTQYF.

This clone was observed a single time. The chain recombines TRBV5-6 with TRBJ2-5; a weak D match, TRBD2 (5 bases). Per germline, CDR1 SGHDT and CDR2 YYEEEE. The CDR3 sequence is 13 residues long. Trimming pared 4 bases from V and 4 bases from J, leaving 11 bases between. CDR3 DNA sequence: TGTGCCAGCAGCAATAAAGGAGGAGAGACCCAGTACTTC. Protein sequence: CASSNKGGETQYF.

The CDR3 sequence: CASSVAGTGNTIYF. CDR3 sequence (DNA): TGTGCCAGCAGCGTAGCAGGGACTGGAAACACCATATATTTT. The V call is TRBV9, the J call TRBJ1-3; TRBD1 might be the D (5 bases). The length of the CDR3 is 14 residues. Trimming left V 0 bases short and J 2 bases short, with 6 bases between. Germline values: CDR1 SGDLS, CDR2 YYNGEE.

CDR3 region: CTRDSRSGNQPQHF. The CDR3 nucleotides read TGTACTCGGGACAGCAGGTCAGGCAATCAGCCCCAGCATTTT. The genes are TRBV19 and TRBJ1-5, with 7 positions matching TRBD1. Germline V gene sequence: CDR1 LNHDA, CDR2 SQIVND (reference sequence). CDR3 length: 14 amino acids. Drawing the rest from reference TRBV19 and TRBJ1-5, the complete variable domain is DGGITQSPKYLFRKEGQNVTLSCEQNLNHDAMYWYRQDPGQGLRLIYYSQIVNDFQKGDIAEGYSVSREKKESFPLTVTSAQKNPTAFYLCTRDSRSGNQPQHFGDGTRLSIL.

This chain uses TRBV29-1 with TRBJ1-1; D uncertain. CDR1 is SQVTM and CDR2 is ANQGSEA in the germline V gene. Trimming cost V 4 bases and J 3 bases, with 12 bases left between them. This CDR3 contains 13 residues. The CDR3 DNA reads as TGCAGCGTTGCCCCGGGATCGGACACTGAAGCTTTCTTT. Protein: CSVAPGSDTEAFF.

This clone was seen once. The V and J genes are TRBV4-2 and TRBJ2-7, with unresolved D. The CDR3 consists of 14 residues. CDR1 LGHNA and CDR2 YNFKEQ come from the germline V gene. V gave up 0 bases and J gave up 3 bases, with 9 bases separating them. CDR3 bases: TGTGCCAGCAGCCAAGACACTACTTTCTACGAGCAGTACTTC. It encodes CASSQDTTFYEQYF.

The V call is TRBV7-2, the J call TRBJ1-1; D is ambiguous. This CDR3 spans 15 amino acids. Trimming took off 1 base at V and 5 bases at J, with 14 bases between the two ends. Germline V CDR1 and CDR2: SGHTA, FQGNSA. The CDR3 sequence is CASSLVATQATEAFF. In DNA, the CDR3 is TGTGCCAGCAGCTTAGTGGCCACCCAGGCTACTGAAGCTTTCTTT.

This chain connects TRBV4-1 to TRBJ2-7; unclear D gene. Germline assignment: CDR1 MGHRA and CDR2 YSYEKL. V lost 0 bases to trimming and J lost 2 bases, with 11 bases between them. The CDR3 is 15 amino acids. CDR3 region: CASSQEYSTPYEQYF. The CDR3 nucleotides are TGCGCCAGCAGCCAAGAGTACAGTACCCCCTACGAGCAGTACTTC.